This TCR beta chain was sequenced for a study of T-cell reconstitution after alpha-beta-depleted transplantation in children. To note about this clonotype: The antigen is unknown.

Researchers prepared the TCRbeta library using unique molecular identifiers, the study reports. TCRdb re-analysed the PCR reads in MiXCR, keeping a single row per CDR3 protein. The table records 90,000 to 120,000 distinct CDR3 sequences, 5% to 8% of them present only once. There are 14 residues in the CDR3. In germline, CDR1 is SEHNR, CDR2 FQNEAQ (reference sequence). Deletions cut 3 bases from V and 3 bases from J, with 12 bases between. Study-level points and caveats: Several hundred graft clones that had expanded were reportedly the source of alpha-beta T cells about two months after transplant.

The genes are TRBV7-9 and TRBJ2-7; possibly TRBD1 for D (7 bases). This specimen consisted of PBMCs, mostly from graft donor cells, obtained 360 days after TCRalphabeta/CD19-depleted stem cell transplant. The sequence came from a male patient aged 2 to 10 who had a stem cell transplant for acute lymphoblastic leukemia, so the T cells may come from the graft donor. CDR3 nucleotides: TGTGCCAGCAGCTTGCGACAGGGAGGCTACGAGCAGTACTTC. Protein sequence: CASSLRQGGYEQYF.